The 26 T cell receptor beta chains listed next were all sequenced from one sample in a study of T cells after posttransplantation cyclophosphamide. Produced via immunoSEQ multiplex PCR; TCRdb's table is partial and in-frame only. This sample has about 21,000 clones, with 95% to 99% found just once. Material for sequencing was naive CD8+ T cells sorted from PBMCs. The receptors originated from a man aged 35-49 years in good health, CMV-negative, and a related stem cell transplant donor.

This clone appeared a single time. This rearrangement joins TRBV27 to TRBJ2-4; 7 bases fit TRBD1. CDR1 is MNHEY and CDR2 is SMNVEV in the germline V gene (reference sequence). J was trimmed by 9 bases and V by 2 bases; bases with no gene match: 7. The CDR3 contains 14 residues. DNA for the CDR3: TGTGCCAGCAGTTTAACAGGGGTTCGAAGCATTCAGTACTTC. It translates to CASSLTGVRSIQYF.

The V and J genes are TRBV7-6 and TRBJ1-1, with 10 bases that match TRBD1. CDR3 size: 15 residues. The ends lost 5 bases at V and 1 base at J; junction bases unmatched: 4. The germline CDR1 and CDR2 sequences are SGHVS and FNYEAQ. CDR3 sequence: CASSPRQGANTEAFF. CDR3 nucleotide sequence: TGTGCCAGCAGCCCAAGACAGGGGGCGAACACTGAAGCTTTCTTT.

The chain carries TRBV7-8 and TRBJ2-7; 11 positions match TRBD2. Germline lookup yields CDR1 SGHVS and CDR2 FQNEAQ. Losses at the gene ends were 5 bases for V and 5 bases for J; bases not matched to a gene: 5. The CDR3 runs 14 residues. The CDR3 bases are TGTGCCAGCAGCGTACCGGGACTAGCGGACGAGCAGTACTTC. Translating it yields CASSVPGLADEQYF.

This sequence joins TRBV27 and TRBJ2-7, with TRBD1 identical over 9 bases. Germline V gene sequence: CDR1 MNHEY, CDR2 SMNVEV (reference sequence). V dropped 1 base and J dropped 7; count of bases not matched to a gene: 5. This CDR3 contains 14 residues. CDR3 sequence: CASSLLGTGREQYF. CDR3 nucleotide sequence: TGTGCCAGCAGTTTATTGGGGACAGGGAGGGAGCAGTACTTC.

The chain recombines TRBV7-9 with TRBJ2-1; TRBD2 matches at 8 bases. CDR3 size: 16 residues. Germline-derived CDR1 and CDR2 are SEHNR and FQNEAQ (reference sequence). Trimming at V came to 5 bases and at J to 7 bases, leaving 13 bases not matched to a gene. CDR3 amino acids: CASSLTGTRTTNEQFF. CDR3 coding DNA: TGTGCCAGCAGCCTCACCGGGACTAGAACGACAAATGAGCAGTTCTTC.

The rearrangement uses TRBV27 and TRBJ2-7, with a weak D call TRBD1 (6 bases). Deletions cut 0 bases from V and 6 bases from J, with 9 bases between. The CDR3 consists of 13 residues. Germline CDR1 MNHEY, CDR2 SMNVEV (reference sequence). The DNA for the CDR3 is TGTGCCAGCAGTTTATCTGGCAGGGGCGAGCAGTACTTC. The encoded protein is CASSLSGRGEQYF.

The rearrangement links TRBV28 to TRBJ2-2, with TRBD2 matching over 7 bases. Germline V lookup: CDR1 MDHEN, CDR2 SYDVKM. The CDR3 has 16 amino acids. V was clipped by 2 bases and J by 0 bases; unmatched bases: 3. In DNA form, the CDR3 reads TGTGCCAGCAGTTTAACGGGAGGCCCGAACACCGGGGAGCTGTTTTTT. This translates into CASSLTGGPNTGELFF.

The CDR3 is CASSPDREQPQHF. CDR3 DNA sequence: TGTGCCAGCAGCCCCGACAGGGAACAGCCCCAGCATTTT. The chain carries TRBV7-8 and TRBJ1-5, with 7 bases matching TRBD1. Germline CDR1 SGHVS, CDR2 FQNEAQ. J gave up 7 bases and V 5 bases, and 5 bases lay outside the gene matches. The CDR3 totals 13 residues.

The V and J genes are TRBV9 and TRBJ2-3; 9 bases match TRBD2. There are 15 residues in the CDR3. Germline-derived CDR1 and CDR2 are SGDLS and YYNGEE. J gave up 6 bases and V 4 bases, and 9 bases lay outside the gene matches. CDR3: CASSRSGRSLDTQYF. The CDR3 bases are TGTGCCAGCAGCCGAAGCGGGAGGTCATTGGATACGCAGTATTTT.

V is TRBV5-8 and J is TRBJ2-1, with 15 bases matching TRBD2. CDR3 length equals 15 residues. The germline V gene encodes CDR1 SGHTS and CDR2 YDEGEE. Trimming at V came to 4 bases and at J to 7 bases, leaving 3 bases not matched to a gene. CDR3 sequence: CASSRGLAGGNEQFF. The CDR3 DNA follows: TGTGCCAGCAGCCGTGGACTAGCGGGGGGGAATGAGCAGTTCTTC.

This chain uses TRBV27 with TRBJ2-3; a weak D match, TRBD1 (6 bases). This CDR3 comprises 17 residues. Germline CDR1 and CDR2: MNHEY and SMNVEV (reference sequence). Trimming shortened V by 5 bases and J by 2 bases, and 20 bases separated the two germline ends. The CDR3 bases are TGTGCCAGCAGTGCCCCAGGGGTGGCCCCCCACACAGATACGCAGTATTTT. It specifies CASSAPGVAPHTDTQYF.

This chain joins TRBV5-4 and TRBJ1-5, with no clear D. The CDR3 is made up of 14 amino acids. Germline V gives CDR1 SGHNT, CDR2 YYREEE (reference sequence). Trimming stripped 0 bases from V and 2 bases from J, with 6 bases between. The CDR3 sequence is CASSLGSGNQPQHF. In DNA form, the CDR3 reads TGTGCCAGCAGCTTGGGCAGTGGCAATCAGCCCCAGCATTTT. Based on the CDR3 plus reference TRBV5-4 and TRBJ1-5, the full variable domain is ETGVTQSPTHLIKTRGQQVTLRCSSQSGHNTVSWYQQALGQGPQFIFQYYREEENGRGNFPPRFSGLQFPNYSSELNVNALELDDSALYLCASSLGSGNQPQHFGDGTRLSIL.

The CDR3 spells CASSLVASSYEQYF. The CDR3 DNA reads as TGTGCCAGCAGCTTAGTCGCGAGCTCCTACGAGCAGTACTTC. The chain has TRBV7-2 and TRBJ2-7; no clear D gene. Trimming removed 1 base from V and 0 bases from J, with 7 bases in between. CDR1 is SGHTA, CDR2 FQGNSA, per germline. The CDR3 contains 14 residues.

The chain recombines TRBV28 with TRBJ2-2; D possibly corresponds to TRBD1 (5 bases). There are 14 residues in the CDR3. The germline V and J ends were trimmed by 1 base and 6 bases, with 9 bases remaining between them. Germline CDR1 reads MDHEN; CDR2 reads SYDVKM. This CDR3 reads CASSLFRDSGELFF. In nucleotides, the CDR3 is TGTGCCAGCAGTTTATTCAGGGATTCCGGGGAGCTGTTTTTT.

The chain combines TRBV7-9 with TRBJ2-7; 12 bases agree with TRBD2. This CDR3 is built from 14 residues. The germline gives CDR1 SEHNR, CDR2 FQNEAQ (reference sequence). The ends lost 6 bases at V and 2 bases at J; junction bases unmatched: 2. The CDR3 is CASSRTSGTYEQYF. CDR3 in DNA: TGTGCCAGCAGTCGGACTAGCGGGACCTACGAGCAGTACTTC.

The chain employs TRBV6-5 and TRBJ1-5, with 10 positions matching TRBD1. Germline V gene data show CDR1 as MNHEY and CDR2 as SVGAGI. The junction had 4 bases not matched to a gene; V was cut back by 2 bases and J by 6 bases. The CDR3 contains 15 residues. The chain's CDR3 is CASSYRQGATQPQHF. For the CDR3, the DNA is TGTGCCAGCAGTTACAGACAGGGGGCAACTCAGCCCCAGCATTTT.

The CDR3: CASSWTSGTDTQYF. The DNA of the CDR3 is TGTGCCAGTTCCTGGACTAGCGGCACAGATACGCAGTATTTT. This chain links TRBV19 with TRBJ2-3, with 9 bases that match TRBD2. The germline V gene encodes CDR1 LNHDA and CDR2 SQIVND (reference sequence). V lost 8 bases, J lost 1 base, and 4 bases stayed unmatched. The CDR3 length is 14 residues.

CDR3 sequence reads: CASSYPRQGVNYGYTF. CDR3 DNA sequence: TGTGCCAGCAGTTACCCCCGACAGGGGGTTAACTATGGCTACACCTTC. The chain has TRBV6-6 and TRBJ1-2; 9 bases map to TRBD1. Germline V gene sequence: CDR1 MNHNY, CDR2 SVGAGI (reference sequence). Trimming removed 2 bases from V and 1 base from J; junction bases left unmatched: 5. The CDR3 is 16 amino acids.

This rearrangement joins TRBV6-1 to TRBJ2-5, with 7 bases matching TRBD1. The CDR3 length is 17 residues. Germline-derived CDR1 and CDR2 are MNHNS and SASEGT. With V trimmed by 2 bases and J by 1 base, 10 bases remained unmatched. The CDR3: CASSEIRTGDSQETQYF. The DNA for the CDR3 is TGTGCCAGCAGTGAAATAAGGACAGGTGATTCCCAAGAGACCCAGTACTTC.

The chain couples TRBV29-1 to TRBJ2-7; TRBD2 matches at 8 bases. This CDR3 is 14 amino acids long. The ends lost 4 bases at V and 1 base at J; junction bases unmatched: 6. CDR1 and CDR2 from the germline V gene are SQVTM and ANQGSEA. CDR3 protein: CSVAGGRSSYEQYF. The CDR3 DNA reads TGCAGCGTTGCGGGCGGGAGGTCATCCTACGAGCAGTACTTC.

The chain is built from TRBV30 and TRBJ2-1, with 11 bases matching TRBD2. The CDR3 has 19 residues. The V gene's germline CDR1 is GTSNPN and CDR2 SVGIG (reference sequence). V trimming: 3 bases; J trimming: 1 base; junction bases outside the gene matches: 14. The CDR3 sequence: CAWRGLAGGPVESYNEQFF. In DNA, the CDR3 is TGTGCCTGGAGAGGTCTAGCGGGAGGCCCCGTCGAATCCTACAATGAGCAGTTCTTC.

This rearrangement joins TRBV4-3 to TRBJ1-4; D ambiguous. This CDR3 region has 15 residues. Looked up from germline, CDR1 is LGHNA and CDR2 is YSLEER. V was cut by 1 base and J by 6 bases, with 12 bases left in between. The CDR3 bases are TGCGCCAGCAGCCAAGGGTTCGGGAGGGATGAAAAACTGTTTTTT. Translating it yields CASSQGFGRDEKLFF.

V and J are TRBV2 and TRBJ2-7, with D maybe TRBD2 (5 bases). The CDR3 sequence is 12 residues long. Between the trimmed V and J ends, which lost 6 bases and 4 bases, there was a span of 10 bases. From germline, CDR1 is SNHLY and CDR2 FYNNEI. CDR3 region: CASRLGLYEQYF. CDR3 in DNA: TGTGCCAGCAGATTAGGACTTTACGAGCAGTACTTC.

The chain has TRBV13 and TRBJ2-1; 14 bases are a match to TRBD2. With V trimmed by 4 bases and J by 1 base, 3 bases remained unmatched. Germline V CDR1 and CDR2: PRHDT, FYEKMQ (reference sequence). This CDR3 comprises 17 residues. The DNA of the CDR3 is TGTGCCAGCAGCTCCCGACTAGCGGGGGGGTCCTACAATGAGCAGTTCTTC. Translation gives CASSSRLAGGSYNEQFF.

The gene calls are TRBV27 and TRBJ1-1; no clear D gene. Between the trimmed V and J ends, which lost 3 bases and 5 bases, there was a span of 13 bases. The CDR3 is 14 amino acids. CDR1 and CDR2 (germline): MNHEY, SMNVEV (reference sequence). CDR3 bases: TGTGCCAGCAGTTTGGACTTGAAGGGAACTGAAGCTTTCTTT. Its protein product is CASSLDLKGTEAFF.

V is TRBV28 and J is TRBJ2-7; 9 positions agree with TRBD2. The J call may be mistaken, given a closer DNA end match to TRBJ2-1. This CDR3 has 15 residues. The germline CDR1 and CDR2 sequences are MDHEN and SYDVKM. The CDR3 loop reads CASGIAGDTYNEQFF. The CDR3 DNA follows: TGTGCCAGCGGAATAGCGGGAGACACCTACAATGAGCAGTTCTTC.